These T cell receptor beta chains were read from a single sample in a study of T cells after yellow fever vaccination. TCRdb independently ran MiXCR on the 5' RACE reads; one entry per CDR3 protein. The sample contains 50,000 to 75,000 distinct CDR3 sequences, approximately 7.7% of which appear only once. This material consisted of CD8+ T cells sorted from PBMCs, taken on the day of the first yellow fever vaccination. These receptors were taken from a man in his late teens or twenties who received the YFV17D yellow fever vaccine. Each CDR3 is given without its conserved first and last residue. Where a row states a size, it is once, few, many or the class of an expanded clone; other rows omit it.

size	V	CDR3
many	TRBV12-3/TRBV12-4	ASTTLGVGETQY
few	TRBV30	AWSVPPGQDRQY
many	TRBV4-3	ASSQAVTGQPTEAF
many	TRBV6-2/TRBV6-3	ASSSTGGNQPQH
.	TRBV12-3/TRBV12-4	ASTPDRDSGNTIY
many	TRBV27	ASSSQGTQDTQY
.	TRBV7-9	ASSERQGFYNEQF
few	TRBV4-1	ASSQGTRSPYEQY
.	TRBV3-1	ASSQDGGSYNEQF
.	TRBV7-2	ASSSPSGYTDTQY
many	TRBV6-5	ASSYVGGPTGELF
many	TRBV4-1	ASSHRDRGLYTEAF
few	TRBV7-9	ASTRDGPYEQY
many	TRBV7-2	ASSPLRGVGTEAF
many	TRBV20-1	SANGAIRGTGELF
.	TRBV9	ASSVAGPGDTDTQY